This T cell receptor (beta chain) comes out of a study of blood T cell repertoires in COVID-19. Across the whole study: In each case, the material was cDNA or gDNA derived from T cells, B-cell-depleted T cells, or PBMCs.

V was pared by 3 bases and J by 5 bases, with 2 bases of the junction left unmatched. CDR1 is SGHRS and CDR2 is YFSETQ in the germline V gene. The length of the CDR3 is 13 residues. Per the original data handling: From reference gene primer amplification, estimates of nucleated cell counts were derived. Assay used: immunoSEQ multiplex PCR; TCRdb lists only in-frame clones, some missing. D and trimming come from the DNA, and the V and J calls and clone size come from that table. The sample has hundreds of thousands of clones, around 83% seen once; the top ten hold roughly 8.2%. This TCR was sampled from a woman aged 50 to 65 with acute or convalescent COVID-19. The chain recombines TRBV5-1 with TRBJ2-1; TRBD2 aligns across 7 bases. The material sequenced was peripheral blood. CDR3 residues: CASSSLADNEQFF. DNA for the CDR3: TGCGCCAGCAGCTCGCTAGCGGACAATGAGCAGTTCTTC.